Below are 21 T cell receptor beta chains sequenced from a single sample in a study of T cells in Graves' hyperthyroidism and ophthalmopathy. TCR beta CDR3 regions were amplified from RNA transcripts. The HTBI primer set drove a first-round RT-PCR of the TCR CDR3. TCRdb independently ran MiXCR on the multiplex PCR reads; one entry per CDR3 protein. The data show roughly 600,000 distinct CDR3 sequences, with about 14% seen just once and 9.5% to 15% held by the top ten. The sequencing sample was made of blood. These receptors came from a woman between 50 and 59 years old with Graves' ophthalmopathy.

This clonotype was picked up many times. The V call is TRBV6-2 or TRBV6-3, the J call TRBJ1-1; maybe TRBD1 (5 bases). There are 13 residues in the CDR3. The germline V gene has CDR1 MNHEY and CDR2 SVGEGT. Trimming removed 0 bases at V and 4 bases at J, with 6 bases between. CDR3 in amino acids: CASSYSRGTEAFF. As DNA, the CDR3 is TGTGCCAGCAGTTACTCGAGGGGCACTGAAGCTTTCTTT.

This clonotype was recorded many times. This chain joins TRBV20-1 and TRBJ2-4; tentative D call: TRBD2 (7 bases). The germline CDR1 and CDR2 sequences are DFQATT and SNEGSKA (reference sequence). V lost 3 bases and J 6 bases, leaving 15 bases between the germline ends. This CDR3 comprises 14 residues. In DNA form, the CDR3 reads TGCAGTGCTAGTAGAGGGGGGGAGGGAAACATTCAGTACTTC. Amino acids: CSASRGGEGNIQYF.

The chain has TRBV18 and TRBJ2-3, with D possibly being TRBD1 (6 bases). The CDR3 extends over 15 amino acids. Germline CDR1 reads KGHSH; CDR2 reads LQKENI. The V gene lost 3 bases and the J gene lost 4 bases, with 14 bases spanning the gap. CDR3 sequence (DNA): TGTGCCAGCTCACCCCGGGCAGGGGCCCCAGATACGCAGTATTTT. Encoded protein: CASSPRAGAPDTQYF.

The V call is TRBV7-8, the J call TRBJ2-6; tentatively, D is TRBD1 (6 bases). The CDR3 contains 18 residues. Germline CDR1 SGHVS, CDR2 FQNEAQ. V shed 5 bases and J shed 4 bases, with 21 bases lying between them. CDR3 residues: CASSPFEVTGLGANVLTF. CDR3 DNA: TGTGCCAGCAGCCCGTTCGAAGTTACAGGGTTAGGGGCCAACGTCCTGACTTTC.

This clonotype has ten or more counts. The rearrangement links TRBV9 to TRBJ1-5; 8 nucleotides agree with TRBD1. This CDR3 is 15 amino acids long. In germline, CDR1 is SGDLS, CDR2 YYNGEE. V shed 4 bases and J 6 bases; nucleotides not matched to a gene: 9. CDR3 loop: CASSPTDRAAQPQHF. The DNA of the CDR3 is TGTGCCAGCAGCCCAACGGACAGGGCCGCTCAGCCCCAGCATTTT.

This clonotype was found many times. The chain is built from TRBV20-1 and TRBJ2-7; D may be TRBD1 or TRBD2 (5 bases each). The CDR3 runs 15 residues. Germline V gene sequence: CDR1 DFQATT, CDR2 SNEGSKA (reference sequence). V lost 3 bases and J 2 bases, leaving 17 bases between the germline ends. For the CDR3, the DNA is TGCAGTGCTAGCCGGGTGGGGGAAGTCCCCTACGAGCAGTACTTC. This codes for CSASRVGEVPYEQYF.

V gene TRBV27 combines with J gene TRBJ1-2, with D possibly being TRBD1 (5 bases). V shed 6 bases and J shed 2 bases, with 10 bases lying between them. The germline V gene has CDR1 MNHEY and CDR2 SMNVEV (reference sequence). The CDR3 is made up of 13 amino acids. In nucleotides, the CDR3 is TGTGCCAGCAGACCTGACAGAAACTATGGCTACACCTTC. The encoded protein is CASRPDRNYGYTF.

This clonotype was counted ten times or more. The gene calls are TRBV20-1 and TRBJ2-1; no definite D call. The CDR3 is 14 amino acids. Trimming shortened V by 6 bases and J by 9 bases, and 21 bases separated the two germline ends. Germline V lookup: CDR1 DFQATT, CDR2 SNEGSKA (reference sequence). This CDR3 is CSANTRPAIGEQFF. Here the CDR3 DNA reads TGCAGTGCCAACACCCGACCAGCGATCGGTGAGCAGTTCTTC.

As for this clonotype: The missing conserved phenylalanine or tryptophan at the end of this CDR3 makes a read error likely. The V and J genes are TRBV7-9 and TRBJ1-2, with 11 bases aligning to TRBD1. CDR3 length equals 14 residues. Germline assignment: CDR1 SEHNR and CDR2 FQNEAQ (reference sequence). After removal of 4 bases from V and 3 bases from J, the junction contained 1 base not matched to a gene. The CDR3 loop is CASSSGQGDYGYTL. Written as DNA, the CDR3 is TGTGCCAGCAGCTCGGGACAGGGGGACTATGGCTACACCCTC.

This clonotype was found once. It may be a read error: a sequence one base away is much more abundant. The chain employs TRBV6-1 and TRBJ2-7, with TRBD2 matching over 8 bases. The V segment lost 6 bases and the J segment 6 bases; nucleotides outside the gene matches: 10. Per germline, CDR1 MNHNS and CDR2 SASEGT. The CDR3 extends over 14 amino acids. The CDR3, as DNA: TGTGCCAGCAGACCCCGGGGGGGAGGAAGCGAGCAGTACTTC. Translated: CASRPRGGGSEQYF.

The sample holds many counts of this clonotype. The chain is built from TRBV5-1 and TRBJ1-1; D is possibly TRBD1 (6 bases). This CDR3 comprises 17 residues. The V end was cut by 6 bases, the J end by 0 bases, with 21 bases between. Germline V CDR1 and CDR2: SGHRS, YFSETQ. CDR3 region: CASTPPGRGYMNTEAFF. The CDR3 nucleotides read TGCGCCAGCACTCCCCCGGGTAGGGGGTACATGAACACTGAAGCTTTCTTT.

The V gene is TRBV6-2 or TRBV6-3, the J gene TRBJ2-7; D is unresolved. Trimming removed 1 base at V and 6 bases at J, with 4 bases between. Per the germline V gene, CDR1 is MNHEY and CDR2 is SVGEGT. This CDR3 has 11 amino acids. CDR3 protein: CASSYFREQYF. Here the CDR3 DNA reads TGTGCCAGCAGTTACTTCCGCGAGCAGTACTTC.

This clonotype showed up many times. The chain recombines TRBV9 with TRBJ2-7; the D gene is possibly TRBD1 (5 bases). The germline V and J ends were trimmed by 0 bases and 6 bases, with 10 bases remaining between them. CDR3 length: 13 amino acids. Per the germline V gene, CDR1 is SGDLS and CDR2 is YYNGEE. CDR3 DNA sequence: TGTGCCAGCAGCGTAGCTTGGGGCGGCGAGCAGTACTTC. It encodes CASSVAWGGEQYF.

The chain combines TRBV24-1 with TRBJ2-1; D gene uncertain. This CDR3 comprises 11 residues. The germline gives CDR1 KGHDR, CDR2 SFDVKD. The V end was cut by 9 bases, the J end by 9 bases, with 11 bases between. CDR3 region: CATELTGEQFF. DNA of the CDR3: TGTGCCACCGAACTGACTGGTGAGCAGTTCTTC.

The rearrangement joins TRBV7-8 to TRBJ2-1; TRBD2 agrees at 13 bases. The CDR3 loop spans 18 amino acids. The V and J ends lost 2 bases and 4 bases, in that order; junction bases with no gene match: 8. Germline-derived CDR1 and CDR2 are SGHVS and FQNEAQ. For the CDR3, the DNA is TGTGCCAGCAGCTTACCCTCCTGGACTAGCGGGAGATACAATGAGCAGTTCTTC. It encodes CASSLPSWTSGRYNEQFF.

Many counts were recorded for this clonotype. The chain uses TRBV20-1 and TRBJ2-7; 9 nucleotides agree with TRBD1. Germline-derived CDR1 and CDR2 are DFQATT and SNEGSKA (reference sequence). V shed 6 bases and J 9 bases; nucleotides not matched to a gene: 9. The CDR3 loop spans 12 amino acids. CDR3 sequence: CSARRDRGMQYF. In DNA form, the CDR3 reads TGCAGTGCCAGGCGAGACAGGGGGATGCAGTACTTC.

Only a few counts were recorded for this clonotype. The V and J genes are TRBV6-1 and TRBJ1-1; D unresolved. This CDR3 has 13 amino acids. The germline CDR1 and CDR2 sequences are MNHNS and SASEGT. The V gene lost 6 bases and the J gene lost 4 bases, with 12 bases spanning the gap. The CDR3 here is CASSSTMGTEAFF. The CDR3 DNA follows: TGTGCCAGCAGCTCCACTATGGGCACTGAAGCTTTCTTT.

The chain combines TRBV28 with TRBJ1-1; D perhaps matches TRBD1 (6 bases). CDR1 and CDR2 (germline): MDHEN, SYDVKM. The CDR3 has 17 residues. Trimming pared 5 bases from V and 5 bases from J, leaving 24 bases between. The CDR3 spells CASSPRTIPRGETEAFF. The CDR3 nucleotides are TGTGCCAGCAGTCCGCGAACAATACCCAGGGGAGAGACTGAAGCTTTCTTT.

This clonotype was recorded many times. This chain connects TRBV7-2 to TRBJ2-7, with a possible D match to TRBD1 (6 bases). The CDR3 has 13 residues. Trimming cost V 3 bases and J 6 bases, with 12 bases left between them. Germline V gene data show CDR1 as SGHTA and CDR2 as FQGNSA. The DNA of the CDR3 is TGTGCCAGCAGCTTCTTTGGGGGCGGCGAGCAGTACTTC. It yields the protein CASSFFGGGEQYF.

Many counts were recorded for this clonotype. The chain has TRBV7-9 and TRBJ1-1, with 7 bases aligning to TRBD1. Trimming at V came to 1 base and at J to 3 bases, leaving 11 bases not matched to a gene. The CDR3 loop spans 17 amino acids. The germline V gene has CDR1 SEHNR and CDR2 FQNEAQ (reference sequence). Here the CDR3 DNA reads TGTGCCAGCAGCTTAGTAGGAGACAGGGAATTTGACACTGAAGCTTTCTTT. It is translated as CASSLVGDREFDTEAFF. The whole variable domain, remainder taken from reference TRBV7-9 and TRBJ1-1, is DTGVSQNPRHKITKRGQNVTFRCDPISEHNRLYWYRQTLGQGPEFLTYFQNEAQLEKSRLLSDRFSAERPKGSFSTLEIQRTEQGDSAMYLCASSLVGDREFDTEAFFGQGTRLTVV.

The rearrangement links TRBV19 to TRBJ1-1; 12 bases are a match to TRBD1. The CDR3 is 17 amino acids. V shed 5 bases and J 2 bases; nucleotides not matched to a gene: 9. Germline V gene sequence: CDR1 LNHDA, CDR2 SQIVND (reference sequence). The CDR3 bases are TGTGCCAGTAGTGTTACCGGGACAGGGGGCACTAACACTGAAGCTTTCTTT. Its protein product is CASSVTGTGGTNTEAFF.